The TCR beta chain described here comes from a study of T cell changes during pregnancy in multiple sclerosis. Sequencing used immunoSEQ multiplex PCR; TCRdb keeps in-frame clones, though not all of them. The sample gives 50,000 or so clones, around 94% of which show up once; 0.35% to 0.45% is in the top ten. The CDR3 is 13 amino acids. J was trimmed by 10 bases and V by 6 bases; bases with no gene match: 6. The V gene's germline CDR1 is LNHDA and CDR2 SQIVND (reference sequence). The chain couples TRBV19 to TRBJ1-1; 12 bases agree with TRBD1. The clonotype originates from a female donor with multiple sclerosis, enrolled in a pregnancy study. The source material was CD4+ T cells from peripheral blood mononuclear cells, sampled before pregnancy. CDR3 DNA sequence: TGTGCCAGTAGGGGACAGGGGGCGACGGGAGCTTTCTTT. Protein sequence: CASRGQGATGAFF.